These 14 T cell receptor beta chains were all obtained from the same sample, sequenced in a study of T cell clonality in common variable immunodeficiency. Using immunoSEQ multiplex PCR, the repertoire was profiled, and TCRdb retains in-frame clones only, with some absent. The sample holds 30,000 to 35,000 clones, and no clone turns up only once. Specimen: peripheral blood mononuclear cells. Receptors originate from a person aged 18 to 75 in good health.

In this sample, this clone turned up many times. The sequenced fragment ends 3 residues before the CDR3 boundary, so the rest is inferred from the germline J gene. The chain has TRBV13 and TRBJ1-2; D unresolved. The CDR3 runs 13 residues. V lost 4 bases and J lost 5, with 11 bases in between. Germline lookup yields CDR1 PRHDT and CDR2 FYEKMQ (reference sequence). The CDR3 DNA, read in part, is TGTGCCAGCAGCTCTGTTGACACGTATGGC. This sequence encodes CASSSVDTYG. The CDR3 reads in full as CASSSVDTYGYTF.

This clone was observed a few times. The read comes to an end 3 residues before the CDR3 does, leaving the germline J gene to fill in the end. This rearrangement joins TRBV30 to TRBJ2-7; TRBD2 matches 8 bases. V was clipped by 4 bases and J by 0 bases; unmatched bases: 5. The CDR3 covers 14 residues. Germline V gives CDR1 GTSNPN, CDR2 SVGIG (reference sequence). Incomplete CDR3 DNA: TGTGCCTGGAACGGGGGGGCCAGCTCCTACGAG. The encoded protein is CAWNGGASSYE. The full CDR3 protein is CAWNGGASSYEQYF.

This clone was seen a handful of times. The CDR3 is cut off 3 residues early in the read; its end comes from the germline J gene. The chain couples TRBV30 to TRBJ1-1; D is unclear. Germline values: CDR1 GTSNPN, CDR2 SVGIG (reference sequence). Trimming pared 2 bases from V and 0 bases from J, leaving 13 bases between. The CDR3 loop spans 15 amino acids. The sequenced part of the CDR3 DNA is TGTGCCTGGAGTTCTGCGCCAGACATGAACACTGAA. This encodes CAWSSAPDMNTE. In full, the CDR3 reads CAWSSAPDMNTEAFF.

Many counts were recorded for this clone. The read stops 3 residues short of the end of the CDR3; the missing end is completed from the germline J gene. J is TRBJ2-3 and V is TRBV30; D not resolved. The V end lost 1 base, the J end lost 4 bases, and 15 bases lay between the germline ends. The CDR3 runs 15 residues. Germline CDR1 is GTSNPN and CDR2 is SVGIG (reference sequence). The CDR3 here is CAWSGKTRSPDTQYF. The sequenced CDR3 bases are TGTGCCTGGAGTGGAAAGACTCGGTCTCCAGATACG.

This clone was recorded many times. The read terminates 3 residues ahead of where the CDR3 ends, so the germline J gene completes it. This chain links TRBV6-2 or TRBV6-3 with TRBJ1-5; D remains ambiguous. V lost 6 bases, J lost 5 bases, and 17 bases lay in between. The CDR3 contains 15 residues. Germline CDR1 is MNHEY and CDR2 is SVGEGT. Incomplete CDR3 DNA: TGTGCCAGCAGAACCCCCTCCGGGTCCGATCAGCCC. Protein: CASRTPSGSDQP. The CDR3 reads in full as CASRTPSGSDQPQHF.

In its sample, this clone was seen a few times. The read ends 3 residues shy of where the CDR3 ends; the end is completed using the germline J gene. The same CDR3 arises from other DNA sequences in this sample as well. J is TRBJ1-3 and V is TRBV30, with D maybe TRBD1 (6 bases). V was shortened by 0 bases and J by 8 bases, with 11 bases between the two germline ends. The CDR3 is 13 residues long. Germline loops: CDR1 GTSNPN, CDR2 SVGIG (reference sequence). CDR3 protein: CAWSVGGADTIYF. CDR3 DNA, as far as it was read: TGTGCCTGGAGTGTCGGGGGGGCGGACACC.

This clone was detected ten times or more. The read ends 3 residues before the CDR3 terminus; that terminus is restored from the germline J gene. This sequence joins TRBV5-1 and TRBJ1-1, with D unclear. Germline values: CDR1 SGHRS, CDR2 YFSETQ. The V end was cut by 2 bases, the J end by 5 bases, with 7 bases between. The CDR3 spans 12 residues. Partial CDR3 DNA: TGCGCCAGCAGCTTCGGGGATACTGAA. It codes for CASSFGDTE. The complete CDR3 reads CASSFGDTEAFF. The full variable domain, completed using reference TRBV5-1 and TRBJ1-1, is KAGVTQTPRYLIKTRGQQVTLSCSPISGHRSVSWYQQTPGQGLQFLFEYFSETQRNKGNFPGRFSGRQFSNSRSEMNVSTLELGDSALYLCASSFGDTEAFFGQGTRLTVV.

This clone was detected many times. The missing CDR3 end, 3 residues past where the read stops, is filled in from the germline J gene. The V gene is TRBV7-8, the J gene TRBJ1-2; maybe TRBD1 (6 bases). Germline CDR1 is SGHVS and CDR2 is FQNEAQ. V was clipped by 5 bases and J by 4 bases, with 20 bases between them. The CDR3 covers 16 residues. CDR3 bases read: TGTGCCAGCAGCGCGTACAGGGTCCCCCCTCTCTATGGC. The encoded protein is CASSAYRVPPLYG. The full CDR3 sequence reads CASSAYRVPPLYGYTF.

This clone was counted ten times or more. Read coverage stops 3 residues before the CDR3 terminus; the germline J gene supplies the remainder. The chain has TRBV5-1 and TRBJ2-7; D possibly corresponds to TRBD1 (5 bases). CDR3 length: 15 amino acids. Trimming cost V 1 base and J 2 bases, with 13 bases left between them. Germline assignment: CDR1 SGHRS and CDR2 YFSETQ. CDR3: CASSLSPTDTYEQYF. Partial CDR3 DNA: TGCGCCAGCAGCTTGAGTCCCACGGACACCTACGAG.

This clone was found many times. The read ends 3 residues early relative to the CDR3; the germline J gene fills the gap. V and J are TRBV18 and TRBJ1-1, with D possibly TRBD1 on 6 matching bases. This CDR3 contains 15 residues. Germline-derived CDR1 and CDR2 are KGHSH and LQKENI. Trimming stripped 0 bases from V and 2 bases from J, with 10 bases between. This chain's CDR3 is CASSPPAGENTEAFF. The CDR3 bases that were read are TGTGCCAGCTCACCACCGGCAGGGGAAAACACTGAA. The entire variable domain, with the rest obtained from reference TRBV18 and TRBJ1-1, is as follows: NAGVMQNPRHLVRRRGQEARLRCSPMKGHSHVYWYRQLPEEGLKFMVYLQKENIIDESGMPKERFSAEFPKEGPSILRIQQVVRGDSAAYFCASSPPAGENTEAFFGQGTRLTVV.

This clone was counted many times. The read is 3 residues too short to cover the CDR3 end, so that end is filled in from the germline J gene. V gene TRBV5-1 combines with J gene TRBJ1-1, with 8 bases that match TRBD1. The V gene end was trimmed by 3 bases and the J gene end by 4 bases; junction bases not matched to a gene: 14. CDR1 and CDR2 (germline): SGHRS, YFSETQ. This CDR3 region has 17 residues. This chain's CDR3 is CASSSGLVSGGGTEAFF. The sequenced CDR3 bases are TGCGCCAGCAGCTCGGGGTTGGTGTCAGGGGGCGGCACTGAA.

This clone has only a few counts. Coverage ceases 3 residues before the CDR3 finishes, and the germline J gene fills in the end. This sequence joins TRBV5-1 and TRBJ2-2; 10 bases map to TRBD1. Germline V gene data show CDR1 as SGHRS and CDR2 as YFSETQ. CDR3 length equals 15 residues. Here the CDR3 reads CASSLDGTGVEKLFF. The sequenced part of the CDR3 DNA is TGCGCCAGCAGCTTGGATGGGACAGGGGTTGAAAAG.

Concerning this clone itself: Read data end 3 residues before the CDR3 end; the end is taken from the germline J gene. This chain links TRBV6-2 or TRBV6-3 with TRBJ1-5, with a tentative D call TRBD1 (6 bases). Germline V gene data show CDR1 as MNHEY and CDR2 as SVGEGT. The CDR3 sequence is 13 residues long. Trimming pared 6 bases from V and 9 bases from J, leaving 15 bases between. The CDR3 loop reads CASRRDIIRPQHF. The covered CDR3 bases are TGTGCCAGCAGGCGGGACATAATCAGGCCC.

This clone has a count of ten or more. The read halts 3 residues ahead of the CDR3 end, with the missing end drawn from the germline J gene. The chain employs TRBV5-1 and TRBJ2-7; D assignment may be TRBD1 or TRBD2 (6 bases each). This CDR3 contains 16 residues. Looked up from germline, CDR1 is SGHRS and CDR2 is YFSETQ. Trimming shortened V by 4 bases and J by 3 bases, and 20 bases separated the two germline ends. The CDR3 is CASSPEGGQPYYEQYF. The sequenced CDR3 bases are TGCGCCAGCAGCCCCGAGGGAGGACAGCCATACTACGAG.